A single T cell receptor beta chain is shown here with its context. No cognate antigen has been identified for it. No base quality values were provided; no much bigger clone lies one nucleotide off. The treatment or condition tag for this specimen amounts to: allogeneic hematopoietic cell transplantation with graft depleted of TCRalphabeta T cells and CD19 B cells. Transplant recipients were children who received TCRalphabeta/CD19-depleted allogeneic hematopoietic cell grafts. The protocol used for the library was PCR. Instrument on record: Illumina HiSeq 2500. To normalize quantification of the TCRbeta repertoire, the TCR libraries were built with molecular barcoding that relied on unique molecular identifiers. The public reads were reprocessed in TCRdb via fastp at Q25 and MiXCR, keeping in-frame beta chains. Under each unique CDR3 protein, matching rows form one entry showing the most common genes and DNA. In all, the sample holds under 750,000 distinct CDR3 sequences, and under 30% of those were seen once. 13% to 15% of the sample goes to the ten largest clones.

Trimmed from V: 7 bases; trimmed from J: 0 bases; junction bases lacking a gene match: 7. Including the terminal cysteine and phenylalanine, the CDR3 comprises 15 residues. Only the CDR3 DNA stays, 45 bases, in frame from base 1. Sequences MNHEY (CDR1) and SMNVEV (CDR2) are obtained from the germline V gene (reference sequence). The sample originates from a study of T-cell reconstitution after alpha-beta-depleted transplantation in children (dated by TCRdb to 2016 to 2018). Concerning the study at large: Using TCR repertoire profiling, the study quantitatively followed how T-cell immune reconstitution unfolded in children after TCRalphabeta/CD19-depleted allogeneic hematopoietic cell transplantation. The study at large found these results: The high TCRbeta diversity at day 60 in some patients was ascribed to recipient T cells and intrathymic progenitors that had survived conditioning. The frequencies of hyperexpanded clones fell over the following months, and after one year, T-cell counts and TCRbeta diversity were mostly attributed to newly produced T cells. Apparently early alphabetaT-cell count recovery about two months after transplant reportedly relied on only several hundred rapidly expanded clones derived from non-depleted graft cells.

The origin of this receptor is a boy under two years old who had a stem cell transplant for acute myeloid leukemia, so the T cells may come from the graft donor. Here the sequenced sample was PBMCs, mostly from graft donor cells, taken 360 days after TCRalphabeta/CD19-depleted stem cell transplant. Recombination connected TRBV27 to TRBJ1-1; 8 nucleotides in the junction match TRBD1. The nucleotide sequence is TGTGCCAGCATGGGGACAGGTGCTCTGAACACTGAAGCTTTCTTT. Its protein is CASMGTGALNTEAFF.